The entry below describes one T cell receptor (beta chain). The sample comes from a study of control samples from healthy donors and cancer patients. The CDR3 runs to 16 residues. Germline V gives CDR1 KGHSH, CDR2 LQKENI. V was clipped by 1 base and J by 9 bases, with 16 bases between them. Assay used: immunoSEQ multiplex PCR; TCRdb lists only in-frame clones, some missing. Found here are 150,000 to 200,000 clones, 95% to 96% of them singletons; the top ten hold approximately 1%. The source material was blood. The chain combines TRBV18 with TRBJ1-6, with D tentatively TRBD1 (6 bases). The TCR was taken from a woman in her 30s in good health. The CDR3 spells CASSPRDGGPSSPLHF. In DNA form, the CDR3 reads TGTGCCAGCTCACCACGGGACGGGGGCCCAAGTTCACCCCTCCACTTT.